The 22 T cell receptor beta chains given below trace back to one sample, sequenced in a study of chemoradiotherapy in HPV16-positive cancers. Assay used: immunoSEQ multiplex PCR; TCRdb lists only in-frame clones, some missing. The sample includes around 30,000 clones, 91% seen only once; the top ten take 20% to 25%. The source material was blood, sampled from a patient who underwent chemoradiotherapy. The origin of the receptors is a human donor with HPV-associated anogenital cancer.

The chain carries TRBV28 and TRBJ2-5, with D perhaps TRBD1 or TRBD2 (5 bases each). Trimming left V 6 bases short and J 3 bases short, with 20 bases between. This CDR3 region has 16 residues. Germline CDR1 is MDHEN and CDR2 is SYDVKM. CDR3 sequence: CASRPPWGGPEETQYF. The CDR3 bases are TGTGCCAGCAGGCCTCCGTGGGGCGGGCCTGAAGAGACCCAGTACTTC.

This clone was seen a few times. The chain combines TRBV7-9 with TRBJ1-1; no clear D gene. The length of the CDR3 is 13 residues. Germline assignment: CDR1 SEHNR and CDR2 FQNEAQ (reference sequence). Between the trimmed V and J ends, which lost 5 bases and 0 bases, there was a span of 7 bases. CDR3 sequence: CASSPNMNTEAFF. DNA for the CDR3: TGTGCCAGCAGCCCAAATATGAACACTGAAGCTTTCTTT.

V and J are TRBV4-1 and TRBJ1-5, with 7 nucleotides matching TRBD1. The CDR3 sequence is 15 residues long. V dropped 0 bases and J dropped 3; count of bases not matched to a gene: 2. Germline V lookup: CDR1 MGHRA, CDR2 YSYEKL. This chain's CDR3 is CASSQETGDNQPQHF. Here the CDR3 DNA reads TGCGCCAGCAGCCAAGAAACAGGGGACAATCAGCCCCAGCATTTT.

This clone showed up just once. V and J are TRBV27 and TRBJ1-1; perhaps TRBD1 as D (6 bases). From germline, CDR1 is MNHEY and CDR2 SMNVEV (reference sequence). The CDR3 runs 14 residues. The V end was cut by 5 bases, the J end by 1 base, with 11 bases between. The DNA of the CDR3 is TGTGCCAGCAGTGCGGGGGGGGCGAACACTGAAGCTTTCTTT. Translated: CASSAGGANTEAFF.

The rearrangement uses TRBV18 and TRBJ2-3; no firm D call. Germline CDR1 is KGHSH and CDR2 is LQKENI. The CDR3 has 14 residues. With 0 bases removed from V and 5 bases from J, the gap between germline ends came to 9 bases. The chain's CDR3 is CASSPPSALDTQYF. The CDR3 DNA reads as TGTGCCAGCTCACCACCGAGTGCATTAGATACGCAGTATTTT.

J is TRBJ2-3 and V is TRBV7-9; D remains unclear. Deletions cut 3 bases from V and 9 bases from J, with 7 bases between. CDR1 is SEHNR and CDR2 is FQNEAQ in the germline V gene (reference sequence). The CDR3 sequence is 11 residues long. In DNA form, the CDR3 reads TGTGCCAGCAGCTTTGGAGCGACGCAGTATTTT. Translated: CASSFGATQYF.

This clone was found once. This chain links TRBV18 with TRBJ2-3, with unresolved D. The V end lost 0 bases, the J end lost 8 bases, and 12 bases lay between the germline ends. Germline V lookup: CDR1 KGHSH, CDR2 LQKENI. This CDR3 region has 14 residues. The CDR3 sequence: CASSPPYVESTQYF. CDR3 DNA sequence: TGTGCCAGCTCACCACCATATGTGGAAAGTACGCAGTATTTT.

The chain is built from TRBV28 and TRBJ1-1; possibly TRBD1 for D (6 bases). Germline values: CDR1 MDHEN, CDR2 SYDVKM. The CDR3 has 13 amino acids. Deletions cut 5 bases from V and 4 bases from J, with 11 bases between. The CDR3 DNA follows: TGTGCCAGCAGTCCCCAAGGGGGCACTGAAGCTTTCTTT. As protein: CASSPQGGTEAFF.

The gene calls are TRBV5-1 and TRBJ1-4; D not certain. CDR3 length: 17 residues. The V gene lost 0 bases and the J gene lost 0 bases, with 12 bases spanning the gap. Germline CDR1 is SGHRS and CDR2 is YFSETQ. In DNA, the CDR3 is TGCGCCAGCAGCTTGGGTTGGGGTCTTGCAACTAATGAAAAACTGTTTTTT. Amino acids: CASSLGWGLATNEKLFF.

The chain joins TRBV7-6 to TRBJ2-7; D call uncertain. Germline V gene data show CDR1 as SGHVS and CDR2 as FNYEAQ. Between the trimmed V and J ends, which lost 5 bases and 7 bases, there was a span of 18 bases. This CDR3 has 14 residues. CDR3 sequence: CASSRSVTGREQYF. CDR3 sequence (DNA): TGTGCCAGCAGCCGATCAGTCACCGGGCGGGAGCAGTACTTC.

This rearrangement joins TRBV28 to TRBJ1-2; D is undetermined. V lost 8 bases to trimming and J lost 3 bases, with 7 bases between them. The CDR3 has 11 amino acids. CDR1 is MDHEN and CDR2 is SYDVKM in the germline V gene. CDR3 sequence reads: CASSRDYGYTF. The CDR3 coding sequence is TGTGCCAGCTCGAGGGACTATGGCTACACCTTC.

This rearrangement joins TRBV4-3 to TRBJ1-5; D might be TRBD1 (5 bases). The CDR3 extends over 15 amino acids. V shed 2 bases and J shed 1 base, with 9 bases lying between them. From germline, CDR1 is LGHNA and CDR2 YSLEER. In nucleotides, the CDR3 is TGCGCCAGCAGCCAACAAACAGGCAGCAATCAGCCCCAGCATTTT. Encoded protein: CASSQQTGSNQPQHF.

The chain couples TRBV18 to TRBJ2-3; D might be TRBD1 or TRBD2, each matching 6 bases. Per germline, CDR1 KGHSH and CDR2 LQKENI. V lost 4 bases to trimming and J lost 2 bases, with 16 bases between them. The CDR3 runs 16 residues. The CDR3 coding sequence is TGTGCCAGCTCACGGGGGGCTCCAGCCTCCACAGATACGCAGTATTTT. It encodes CASSRGAPASTDTQYF.

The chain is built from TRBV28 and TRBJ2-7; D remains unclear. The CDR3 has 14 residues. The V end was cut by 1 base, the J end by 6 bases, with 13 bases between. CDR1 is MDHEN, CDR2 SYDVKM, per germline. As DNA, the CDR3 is TGTGCCAGCAGTTTATCCGTTGTGTCTGGCGAGCAGTACTTC. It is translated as CASSLSVVSGEQYF. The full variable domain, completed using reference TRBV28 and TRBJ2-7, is DVKVTQSSRYLVKRTGEKVFLECVQDMDHENMFWYRQDPGLGLRLIYFSYDVKMKEKGDIPEGYSVSREKKERFSLILESASTNQTSMYLCASSLSVVSGEQYFGPGTRLTVT.

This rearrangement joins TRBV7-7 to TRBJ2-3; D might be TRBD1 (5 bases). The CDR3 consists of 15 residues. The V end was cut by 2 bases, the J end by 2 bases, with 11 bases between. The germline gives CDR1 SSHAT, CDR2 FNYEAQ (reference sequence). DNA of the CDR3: TGTGCCAGCAGCTTATCACAGGCTGACACAGATACGCAGTATTTT. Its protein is CASSLSQADTDTQYF.

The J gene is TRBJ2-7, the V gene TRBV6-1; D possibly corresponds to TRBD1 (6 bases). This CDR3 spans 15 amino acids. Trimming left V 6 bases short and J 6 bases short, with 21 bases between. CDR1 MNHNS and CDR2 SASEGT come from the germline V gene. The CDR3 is CASRPYQGRPGEQYF. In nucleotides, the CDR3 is TGTGCCAGCAGACCCTATCAGGGGCGCCCCGGCGAGCAGTACTTC.

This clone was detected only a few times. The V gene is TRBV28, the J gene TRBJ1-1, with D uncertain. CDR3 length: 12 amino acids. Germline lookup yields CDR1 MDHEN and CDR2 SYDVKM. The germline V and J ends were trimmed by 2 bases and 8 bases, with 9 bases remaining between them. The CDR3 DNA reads TGTGCCAGCAGTTTAACCACTTCCGAAGCTTTCTTT. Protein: CASSLTTSEAFF.

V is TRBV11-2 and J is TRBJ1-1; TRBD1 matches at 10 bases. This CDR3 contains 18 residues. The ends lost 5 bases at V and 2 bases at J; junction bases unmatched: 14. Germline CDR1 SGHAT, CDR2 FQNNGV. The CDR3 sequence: CASSNGTGVLRGNTEAFF. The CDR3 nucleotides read TGTGCCAGCAGCAACGGGACAGGGGTGTTACGGGGAAACACTGAAGCTTTCTTT. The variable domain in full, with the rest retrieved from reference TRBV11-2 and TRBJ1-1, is EAGVAQSPRYKIIEKRQSVAFWCNPISGHATLYWYQQILGQGPKLLIQFQNNGVVDDSQLPKDRFSAERLKGVDSTLKIQPAKLEDSAVYLCASSNGTGVLRGNTEAFFGQGTRLTVV.

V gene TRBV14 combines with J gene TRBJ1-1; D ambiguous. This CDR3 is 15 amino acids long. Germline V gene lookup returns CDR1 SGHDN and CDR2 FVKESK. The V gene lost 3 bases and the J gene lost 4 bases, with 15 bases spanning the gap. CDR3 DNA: TGTGCCAGCAGCCACCTCGACGCGCGGGCCACTGAAGCTTTCTTT. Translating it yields CASSHLDARATEAFF.

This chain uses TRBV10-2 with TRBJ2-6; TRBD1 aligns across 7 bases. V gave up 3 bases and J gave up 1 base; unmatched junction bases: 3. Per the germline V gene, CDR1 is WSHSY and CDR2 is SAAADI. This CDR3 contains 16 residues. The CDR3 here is CASSEKGASGANVLTF. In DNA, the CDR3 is TGCGCCAGCAGTGAAAAGGGGGCGTCTGGGGCCAACGTCCTGACTTTC.

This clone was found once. CDR3 in DNA: TGTGCCAACGGTGGGGCGGACACTGAAGCTTTCTTT. Protein sequence: CANGGADTEAFF. V is TRBV10-3 and J is TRBJ1-1, with a tentative D call TRBD1 (5 bases). The V gene's germline CDR1 is ENHRY and CDR2 SYGVKD. This CDR3 has 12 amino acids. The V end lost 10 bases, the J end lost 3 bases, and 12 bases lay between the germline ends.

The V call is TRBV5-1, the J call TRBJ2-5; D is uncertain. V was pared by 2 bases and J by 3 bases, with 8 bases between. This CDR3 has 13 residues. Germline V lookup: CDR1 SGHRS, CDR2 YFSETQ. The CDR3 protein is CASSLPAEETQYF. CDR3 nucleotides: TGCGCCAGCAGCTTACCAGCAGAAGAGACCCAGTACTTC.